This T cell receptor (beta chain) stems from a study of CD8 T cells in ankylosing spondylitis. This clonotype was counted at least ten times. The antigen remains unidentified. A single record per CDR3 protein comes from TCRdb applying MiXCR to the 5' RACE reads. The sample includes approximately 300,000 distinct CDR3 sequences, roughly 8% of them seen just once. The CDR3 loop spans 13 amino acids. Trimming left V 0 bases short and J 3 bases short, with 9 bases between. Germline assignment: CDR1 SQVTM and CDR2 ANQGSEA. Study observations and caveats: Ankylosing spondylitis blood appeared to be characterized by a TCR beta motif of under 10 highly homologous variants.

The gene calls are TRBV29-1 and TRBJ2-7, with unresolved D. The material sequenced was blood, either unsorted or a sorted T cell fraction (not recorded which). The clonotype was recovered from a male donor with ankylosing spondylitis. This CDR3 is CSVEEGSGYEQYF. CDR3 sequence (DNA): TGCAGCGTTGAAGAGGGGTCCGGCTACGAGCAGTACTTC.